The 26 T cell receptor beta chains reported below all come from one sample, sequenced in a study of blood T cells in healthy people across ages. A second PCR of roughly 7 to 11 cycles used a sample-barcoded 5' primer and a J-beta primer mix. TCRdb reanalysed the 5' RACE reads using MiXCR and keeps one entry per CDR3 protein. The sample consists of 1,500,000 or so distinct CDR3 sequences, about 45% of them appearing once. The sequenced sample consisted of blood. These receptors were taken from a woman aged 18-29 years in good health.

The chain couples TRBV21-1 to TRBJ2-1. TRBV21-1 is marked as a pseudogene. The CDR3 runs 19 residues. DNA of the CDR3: TGTGCCAACACAACAAAGTGGGGAACCCAGCGGGAGGTCCACAGTGAGCAGTTCTTC. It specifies CANTTKWGTQREVHSEQFF.

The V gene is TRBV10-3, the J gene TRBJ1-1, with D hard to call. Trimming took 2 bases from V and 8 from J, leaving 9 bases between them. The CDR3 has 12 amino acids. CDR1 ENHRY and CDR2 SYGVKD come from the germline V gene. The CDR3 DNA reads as TGTGCCATCAGTGAGCCTGGGTTGGAAGCTTTCTTT. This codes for CAISEPGLEAFF.

Written as DNA, the CDR3 is TGTGCCAGCAGTTACTTGGCAGGAAACGGCTACACCTTC. Encoded protein: CASSYLAGNGYTF. V usage is TRBV6-5 and J usage is TRBJ1-2; no reliable D call. Germline V gene sequence: CDR1 MNHEY, CDR2 SVGAGI. The CDR3 length is 13 residues. The germline V and J ends were trimmed by 1 base and 8 bases, with 11 bases remaining between them.

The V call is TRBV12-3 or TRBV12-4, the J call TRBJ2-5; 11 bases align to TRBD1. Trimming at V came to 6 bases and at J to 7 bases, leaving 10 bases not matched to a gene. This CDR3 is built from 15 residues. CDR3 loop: CASSPGTGGEGTQYF. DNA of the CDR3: TGTGCCAGCAGCCCAGGGACAGGGGGAGAAGGGACCCAGTACTTC.

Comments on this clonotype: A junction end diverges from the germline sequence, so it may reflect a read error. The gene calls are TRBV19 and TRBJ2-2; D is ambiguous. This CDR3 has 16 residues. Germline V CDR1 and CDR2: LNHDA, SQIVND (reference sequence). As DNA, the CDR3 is TGTGCCAGTAGTATGGTAGCCCTACCGAAGACCGGGGAGCTGTTTTTT. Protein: CASSMVALPKTGELFF.

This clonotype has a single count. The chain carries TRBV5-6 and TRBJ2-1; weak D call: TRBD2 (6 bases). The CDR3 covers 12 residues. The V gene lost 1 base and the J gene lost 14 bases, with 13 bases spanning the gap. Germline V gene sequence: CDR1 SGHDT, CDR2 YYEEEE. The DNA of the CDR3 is TGTGCCAGCAGCTTGTATAATAGCGGCAAGTTCTTC. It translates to CASSLYNSGKFF.

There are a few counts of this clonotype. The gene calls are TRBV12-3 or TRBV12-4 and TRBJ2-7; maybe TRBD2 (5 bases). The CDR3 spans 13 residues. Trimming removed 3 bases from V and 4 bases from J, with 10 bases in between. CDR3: CASSLTWEYEQYF. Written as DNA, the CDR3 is TGTGCCAGCAGTTTGACGTGGGAGTACGAGCAGTACTTC.

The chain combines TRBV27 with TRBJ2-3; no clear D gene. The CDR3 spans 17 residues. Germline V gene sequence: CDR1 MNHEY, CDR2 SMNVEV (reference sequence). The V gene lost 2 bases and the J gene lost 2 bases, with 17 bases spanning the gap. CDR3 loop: CASSLLSTADLTDTQYF. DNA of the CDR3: TGTGCCAGCAGTTTACTTAGTACGGCAGACCTCACAGATACGCAGTATTTT.

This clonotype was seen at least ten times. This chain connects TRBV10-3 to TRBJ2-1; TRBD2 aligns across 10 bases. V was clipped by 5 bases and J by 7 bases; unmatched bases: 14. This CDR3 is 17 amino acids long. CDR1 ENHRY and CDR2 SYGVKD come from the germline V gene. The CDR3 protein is CAISTPLAGAVSNEQFF. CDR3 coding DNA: TGTGCCATCAGTACTCCTCTAGCGGGAGCTGTTTCGAATGAGCAGTTCTTC.

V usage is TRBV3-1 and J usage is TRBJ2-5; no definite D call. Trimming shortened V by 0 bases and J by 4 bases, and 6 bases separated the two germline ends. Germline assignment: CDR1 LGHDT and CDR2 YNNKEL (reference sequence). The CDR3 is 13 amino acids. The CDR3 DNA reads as TGTGCCAGCAGCCAAGAAACAATAGAGACCCAGTACTTC. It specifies CASSQETIETQYF.

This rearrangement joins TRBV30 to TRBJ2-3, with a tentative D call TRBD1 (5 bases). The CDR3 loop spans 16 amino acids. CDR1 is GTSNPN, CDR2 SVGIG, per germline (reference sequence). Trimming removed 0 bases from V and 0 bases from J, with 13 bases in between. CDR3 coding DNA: TGTGCCTGGAGTGTAGGACACGGCATTAGCACAGATACGCAGTATTTT. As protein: CAWSVGHGISTDTQYF.

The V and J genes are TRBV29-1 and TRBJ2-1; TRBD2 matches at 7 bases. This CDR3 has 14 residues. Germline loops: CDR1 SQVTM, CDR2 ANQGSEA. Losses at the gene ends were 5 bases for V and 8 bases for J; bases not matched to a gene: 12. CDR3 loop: CSVRLSAGIHEQFF. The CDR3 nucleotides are TGCAGCGTTCGGCTATCAGCGGGGATACATGAGCAGTTCTTC.

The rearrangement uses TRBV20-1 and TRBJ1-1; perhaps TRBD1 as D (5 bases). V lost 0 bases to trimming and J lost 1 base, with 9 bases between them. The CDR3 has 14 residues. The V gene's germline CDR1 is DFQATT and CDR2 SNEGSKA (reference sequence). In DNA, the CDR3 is TGCAGTGCTAGAGAACATGGGGGGAACACTGAAGCTTTCTTT. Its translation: CSAREHGGNTEAFF.

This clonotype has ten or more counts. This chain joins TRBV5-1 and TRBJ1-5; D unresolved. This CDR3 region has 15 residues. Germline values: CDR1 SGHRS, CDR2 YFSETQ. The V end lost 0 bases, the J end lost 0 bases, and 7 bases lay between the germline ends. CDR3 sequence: CASSLAGYSNQPQHF. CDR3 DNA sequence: TGCGCCAGCAGCTTGGCCGGGTATAGCAATCAGCCCCAGCATTTT.

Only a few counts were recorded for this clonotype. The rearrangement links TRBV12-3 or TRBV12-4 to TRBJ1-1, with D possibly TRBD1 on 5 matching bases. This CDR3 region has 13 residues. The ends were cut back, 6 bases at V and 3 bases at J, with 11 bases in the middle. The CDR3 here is CASRGRGHTEAFF. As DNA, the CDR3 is TGTGCCAGCAGGGGCCGGGGCCACACTGAAGCTTTCTTT.

Written as DNA, the CDR3 is TGTGCCAGCAGTTCGATCGGACCAACTAATGAAAAACTGTTTTTT. Its protein is CASSSIGPTNEKLFF. The V gene is TRBV5-6, the J gene TRBJ1-4; D not certain. This CDR3 is built from 15 residues. V was trimmed by 5 bases and J by 0 bases, leaving 11 bases between them. CDR1 and CDR2 from the germline V gene are SGHDT and YYEEEE.

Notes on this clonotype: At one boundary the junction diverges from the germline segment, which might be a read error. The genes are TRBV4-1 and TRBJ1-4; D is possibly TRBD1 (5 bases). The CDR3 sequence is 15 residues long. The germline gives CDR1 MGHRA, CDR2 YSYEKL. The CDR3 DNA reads TGCGCCAGCGGCCAAGAAGGGACCTTCCAGACAAAACTGTTTTTT. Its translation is CASGQEGTFQTKLFF.

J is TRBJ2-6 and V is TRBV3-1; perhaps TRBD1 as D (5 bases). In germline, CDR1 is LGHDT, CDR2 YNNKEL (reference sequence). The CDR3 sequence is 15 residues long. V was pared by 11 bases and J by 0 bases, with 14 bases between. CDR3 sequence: CAHQGFLSGANVLTF. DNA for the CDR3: TGTGCCCATCAGGGCTTTCTCTCTGGGGCCAACGTCCTGACTTTC.

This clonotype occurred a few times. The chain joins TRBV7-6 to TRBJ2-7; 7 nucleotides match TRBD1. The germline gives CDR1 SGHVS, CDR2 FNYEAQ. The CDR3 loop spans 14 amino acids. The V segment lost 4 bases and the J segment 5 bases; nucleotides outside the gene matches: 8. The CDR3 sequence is CASSSIQGYHEQYF. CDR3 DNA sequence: TGTGCCAGCAGCTCAATACAGGGGTACCACGAGCAGTACTTC. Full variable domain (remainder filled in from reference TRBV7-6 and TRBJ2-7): GAGVSQSPRYKVTKRGQDVALRCDPISGHVSLYWYRQALGQGPEFLTYFNYEAQQDKSGLPNDRFSAERPEGSISTLTIQRTEQRDSAMYRCASSSIQGYHEQYFGPGTRLTVT.

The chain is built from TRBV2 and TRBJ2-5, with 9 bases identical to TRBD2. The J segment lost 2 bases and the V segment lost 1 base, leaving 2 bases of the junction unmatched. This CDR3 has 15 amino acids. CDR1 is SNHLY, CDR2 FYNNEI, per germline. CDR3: CASSEGLAGQETQYF. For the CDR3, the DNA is TGTGCCAGCAGTGAAGGTCTAGCGGGGCAAGAGACCCAGTACTTC.

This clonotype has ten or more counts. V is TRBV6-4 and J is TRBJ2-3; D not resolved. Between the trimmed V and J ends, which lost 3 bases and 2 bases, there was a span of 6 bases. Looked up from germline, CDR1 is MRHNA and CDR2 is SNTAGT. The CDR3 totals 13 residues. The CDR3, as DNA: TGTGCCAGCAGTGAATCCCCCACAGATACGCAGTATTTT. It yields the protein CASSESPTDTQYF.

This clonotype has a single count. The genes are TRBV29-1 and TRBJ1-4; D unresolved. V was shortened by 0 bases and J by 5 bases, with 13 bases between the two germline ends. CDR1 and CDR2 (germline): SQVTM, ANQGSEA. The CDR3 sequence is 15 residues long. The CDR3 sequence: CSVEDPGYGNEKLFF. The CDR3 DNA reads TGCAGCGTTGAAGATCCGGGATATGGGAATGAAAAACTGTTTTTT.

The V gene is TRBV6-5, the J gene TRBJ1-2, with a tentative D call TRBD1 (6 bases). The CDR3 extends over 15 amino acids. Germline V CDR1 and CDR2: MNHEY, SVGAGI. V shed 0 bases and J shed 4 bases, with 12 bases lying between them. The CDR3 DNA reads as TGTGCCAGCAGTTACTCACAGGGACGGACCTATGGCTACACCTTC. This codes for CASSYSQGRTYGYTF.

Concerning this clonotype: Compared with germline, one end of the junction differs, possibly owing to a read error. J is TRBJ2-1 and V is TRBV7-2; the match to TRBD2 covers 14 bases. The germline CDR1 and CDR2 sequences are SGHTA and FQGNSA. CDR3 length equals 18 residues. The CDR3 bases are TGTGCCAGCAGCTTGAGACTAGCGGGAGGGACCTCCCACAATGAGCAGTTCTTC. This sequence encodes CASSLRLAGGTSHNEQFF.

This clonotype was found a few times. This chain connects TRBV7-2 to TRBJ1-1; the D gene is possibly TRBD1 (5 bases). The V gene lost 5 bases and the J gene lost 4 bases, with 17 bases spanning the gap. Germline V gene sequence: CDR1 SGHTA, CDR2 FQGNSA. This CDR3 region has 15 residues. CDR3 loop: CASSPQSGLGTEAFF. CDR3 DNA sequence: TGTGCCAGCAGCCCCCAGTCAGGGTTGGGCACTGAAGCTTTCTTT. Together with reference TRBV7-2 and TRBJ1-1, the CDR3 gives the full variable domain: GAGVSQSPSNKVTEKGKDVELRCDPISGHTALYWYRQSLGQGLEFLIYFQGNSAPDKSGLPSDRFSAERTGGSVSTLTIQRTQQEDSAVYLCASSPQSGLGTEAFFGQGTRLTVV.

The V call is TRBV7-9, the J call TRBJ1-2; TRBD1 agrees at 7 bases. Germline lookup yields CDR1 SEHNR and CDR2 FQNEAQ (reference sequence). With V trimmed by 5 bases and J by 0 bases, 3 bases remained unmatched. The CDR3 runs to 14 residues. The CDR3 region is CASSGDSANYGYTF. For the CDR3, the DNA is TGTGCCAGCAGCGGGGACAGCGCTAACTATGGCTACACCTTC.